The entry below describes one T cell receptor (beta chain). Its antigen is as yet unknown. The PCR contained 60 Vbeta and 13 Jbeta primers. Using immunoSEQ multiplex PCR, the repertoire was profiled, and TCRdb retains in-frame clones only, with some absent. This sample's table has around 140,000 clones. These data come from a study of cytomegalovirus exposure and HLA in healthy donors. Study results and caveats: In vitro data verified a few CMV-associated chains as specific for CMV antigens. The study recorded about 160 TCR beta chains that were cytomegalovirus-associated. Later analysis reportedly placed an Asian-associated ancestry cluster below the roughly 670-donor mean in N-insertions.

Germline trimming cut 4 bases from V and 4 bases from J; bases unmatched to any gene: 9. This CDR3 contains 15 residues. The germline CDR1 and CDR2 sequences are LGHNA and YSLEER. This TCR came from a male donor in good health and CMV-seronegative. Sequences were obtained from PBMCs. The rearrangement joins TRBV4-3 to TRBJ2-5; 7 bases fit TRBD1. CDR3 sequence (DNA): TGCGCCAGCAGCCCCTGGACAGGCGCCGCAGAGACCCAGTACTTC. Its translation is CASSPWTGAAETQYF.